These 22 T cell receptor beta chains share one sample of origin, sequenced in a study of CD8 T cells in ankylosing spondylitis. TCRdb re-analysed the 5' RACE reads in MiXCR, keeping a single row per CDR3 protein. Found here are approximately 250,000 distinct CDR3 sequences, roughly 8.2% of them singletons; the top ten hold 4% to 5%. Sequenced material: blood, either unsorted or a sorted T cell fraction (not recorded which). All receptors come from a female donor with ankylosing spondylitis or in good health (not recorded which).

The table lists this clonotype with a few counts. This chain joins TRBV9 and TRBJ2-1, with 7 positions matching TRBD2. The CDR3 has 14 amino acids. V lost 1 base, J lost 8 bases, and 6 bases stayed unmatched. Per the germline V gene, CDR1 is SGDLS and CDR2 is YYNGEE. DNA of the CDR3: TGTGCCAGCAGCGTATCGGGGAGGGCACATGAGCAGTTCTTC. It yields the protein CASSVSGRAHEQFF.

Many counts were recorded for this clonotype. The gene calls are TRBV20-1 and TRBJ2-5, with TRBD2 as a possible D gene (5 bases). Germline CDR1 is DFQATT and CDR2 is SNEGSKA (reference sequence). The CDR3 has 16 residues. Between the trimmed V and J ends, which lost 0 bases and 2 bases, there was a span of 16 bases. Written as DNA, the CDR3 is TGCAGTGCTAGAGAATTGACTATTCAGCGTCAAGAGACCCAGTACTTC. Encoded protein: CSARELTIQRQETQYF.

There are a few counts of this clonotype. The chain employs TRBV19 and TRBJ2-7; TRBD2 aligns across 11 bases. Germline CDR1 reads LNHDA; CDR2 reads SQIVND (reference sequence). Losses at the gene ends were 6 bases for V and 4 bases for J; bases not matched to a gene: 8. The CDR3 is 15 residues long. The DNA for the CDR3 is TGTGCCAGTAGGGAAACTAGCGGGAGAGGGTACGAGCAGTACTTC. Translating it yields CASRETSGRGYEQYF.

About this clonotype: Mismatch with germline at one junction end may stem from a read error. CDR3 in DNA: TGCTGTGCCAGAGGTCCGGGACTAGCGCTACGAGAGACCCAGTACTTC. Translating it yields CCARGPGLALRETQYF. The rearrangement joins TRBV20-1 to TRBJ2-5; TRBD2 matches at 10 bases. Looked up from germline, CDR1 is DFQATT and CDR2 is SNEGSKA (reference sequence). The CDR3 extends over 16 amino acids.

This clonotype has a single count. The CDR3 here is CASRGVSYEQYF. DNA for the CDR3: TGTGCCAGCAGAGGGGTATCCTACGAGCAGTACTTC. V usage is TRBV6-1 and J usage is TRBJ2-7; D possibly corresponds to TRBD1 (5 bases). The CDR3 sequence is 12 residues long. Germline V gene data show CDR1 as MNHNS and CDR2 as SASEGT. Trimming left V 6 bases short and J 1 base short, with 7 bases between.

The CDR3 nucleotides are TGTGCCAGCAGCCCCCGACAGGGAGGTTCTACGCAGTATTTT. Its translation is CASSPRQGGSTQYF. V usage is TRBV7-2 and J usage is TRBJ2-3, with D perhaps TRBD1 (7 bases). CDR3 length: 14 amino acids. Germline lookup yields CDR1 SGHTA and CDR2 FQGNSA. Trimming removed 5 bases from V and 8 bases from J, with 17 bases in between.

This clonotype was found many times. DNA for the CDR3: TGCAGTGCTAGAGTCCAAGAGACCCAGTACTTC. This sequence encodes CSARVQETQYF. The genes are TRBV20-1 and TRBJ2-5; no definite D call. Germline lookup yields CDR1 DFQATT and CDR2 SNEGSKA (reference sequence). The CDR3 runs to 11 residues. With 1 base removed from V and 1 base from J, the gap between germline ends came to 1 base.

This clonotype was seen at least ten times. The V gene is TRBV20-1, the J gene TRBJ1-2; D unresolved. V was pared by 6 bases and J by 5 bases, with 10 bases between. The length of the CDR3 is 11 residues. Germline V gene sequence: CDR1 DFQATT, CDR2 SNEGSKA (reference sequence). Here the CDR3 DNA reads TGCAGTGCCTCGACCGAGTATGGCTACACCTTC. This codes for CSASTEYGYTF.

This clonotype was counted ten times or more. The rearrangement uses TRBV20-1 and TRBJ2-3, with D perhaps assigned TRBD1 or TRBD2 (5 bases each). The CDR3 length is 12 residues. The germline gives CDR1 DFQATT, CDR2 SNEGSKA (reference sequence). Trimming pared 6 bases from V and 11 bases from J, leaving 18 bases between. CDR3 coding DNA: TGCAGTGCCCGAGACACGCTTGGGGGGCAGTATTTT. Encoded protein: CSARDTLGGQYF.

This clonotype has only a few counts. The chain recombines TRBV29-1 with TRBJ1-1, with D tentatively TRBD1 (6 bases). The CDR3 is 13 amino acids. The V gene's germline CDR1 is SQVTM and CDR2 ANQGSEA. V gave up 4 bases and J gave up 7 bases, with 16 bases separating them. The CDR3 sequence: CSVGGGPEGEAFF. The CDR3 region has the DNA TGCAGCGTTGGTGGGGGGCCGGAGGGTGAAGCTTTCTTT.

This clonotype was observed many times. The chain has TRBV3-1 and TRBJ1-2; D unclear. CDR1 and CDR2 from the germline V gene are LGHDT and YNNKEL (reference sequence). The CDR3 has 14 residues. With 1 base removed from V and 0 bases from J, the gap between germline ends came to 6 bases. The CDR3 region has the DNA TGTGCCAGCAGCCAAGGTCCCACTAACTATGGCTACACCTTC. Amino acid sequence: CASSQGPTNYGYTF.

This clonotype has at least ten counts. The chain joins TRBV20-1 to TRBJ2-1; D is possibly TRBD2 (5 bases). Trimming pared 7 bases from V and 7 bases from J, leaving 14 bases between. The CDR3 runs to 12 residues. CDR1 is DFQATT and CDR2 is SNEGSKA in the germline V gene (reference sequence). The CDR3 reads CSGSRSGNEQFF. CDR3 nucleotides: TGCAGTGGCTCCAGATCGGGGAATGAGCAGTTCTTC.

This clonotype was recorded many times. This chain connects TRBV20-1 to TRBJ2-7; D unresolved. Germline V lookup: CDR1 DFQATT, CDR2 SNEGSKA (reference sequence). V lost 0 bases, J lost 2 bases, and 5 bases lay in between. The CDR3 has 12 residues. The CDR3 bases are TGCAGTGCTAGAGATCTGGCCTACGAGCAGTACTTC. Its protein product is CSARDLAYEQYF.

This clonotype was recorded at least ten times. This chain links TRBV20-1 with TRBJ1-5; 7 nucleotides line up with TRBD1. J gave up 5 bases and V 6 bases, and 10 bases lay outside the gene matches. The CDR3 contains 14 residues. The germline V gene encodes CDR1 DFQATT and CDR2 SNEGSKA (reference sequence). CDR3 region: CSANDRVGYQPQHF. The CDR3 DNA sequence: TGCAGTGCCAACGACAGGGTAGGATATCAGCCCCAGCATTTT.

This clonotype was picked up many times. V is TRBV5-1 and J is TRBJ1-2; 8 nucleotides match TRBD1. Germline CDR1 reads SGHRS; CDR2 reads YFSETQ. The CDR3 has 14 amino acids. V was clipped by 3 bases and J by 6 bases; unmatched bases: 7. The CDR3 is CASSSRQGIHGYTF. In DNA, the CDR3 is TGCGCCAGCAGCTCCCGACAGGGGATCCATGGCTACACCTTC. Together with reference TRBV5-1 and TRBJ1-2, the CDR3 gives the full variable domain: KAGVTQTPRYLIKTRGQQVTLSCSPISGHRSVSWYQQTPGQGLQFLFEYFSETQRNKGNFPGRFSGRQFSNSRSEMNVSTLELGDSALYLCASSSRQGIHGYTFGSGTRLTVV.

This clonotype was recorded at least ten times. This rearrangement joins TRBV4-3 to TRBJ1-3; D uncertain. CDR1 LGHNA and CDR2 YSLEER come from the germline V gene. CDR3 length: 17 amino acids. The V gene lost 0 bases and the J gene lost 2 bases, with 14 bases spanning the gap. In DNA, the CDR3 is TGCGCCAGCAGCCAAGACCCAAGCGCGTCAGCTGGAAACACCATATATTTT. Amino acids: CASSQDPSASAGNTIYF.

This clonotype was counted many times. The chain carries TRBV20-1 and TRBJ2-5; TRBD2 matches at 11 bases. CDR1 and CDR2 (germline): DFQATT, SNEGSKA (reference sequence). This CDR3 spans 15 amino acids. With V trimmed by 1 base and J by 4 bases, 5 bases remained unmatched. The CDR3 protein is CSARVLAGGGETQYF. The CDR3 nucleotides are TGCAGTGCTAGAGTTCTAGCGGGAGGAGGAGAGACCCAGTACTTC.

This clonotype appeared many times. J is TRBJ1-2 and V is TRBV5-1; D is possibly TRBD1 (6 bases). Germline V CDR1 and CDR2: SGHRS, YFSETQ. Trimming shortened V by 1 base and J by 7 bases, and 14 bases separated the two germline ends. This CDR3 has 14 amino acids. CDR3 loop: CASSLRPGESGYTF. CDR3 sequence (DNA): TGCGCCAGCAGCTTGAGGCCAGGGGAAAGTGGCTACACCTTC.

This clonotype has ten or more counts. The V gene is TRBV7-2, the J gene TRBJ2-3; TRBD2 aligns across 10 bases. CDR1 is SGHTA and CDR2 is FQGNSA in the germline V gene. CDR3 length: 15 residues. V trimming: 3 bases; J trimming: 8 bases; junction bases outside the gene matches: 8. The CDR3, as DNA: TGTGCCAGCAGCTTGGAAAGCGGGAGGGGAAGTACGCAGTATTTT. This translates into CASSLESGRGSTQYF. Variable domain in full (rest from reference TRBV7-2 and TRBJ2-3): GAGVSQSPSNKVTEKGKDVELRCDPISGHTALYWYRQSLGQGLEFLIYFQGNSAPDKSGLPSDRFSAERTGGSVSTLTIQRTQQEDSAVYLCASSLESGRGSTQYFGPGTRLTVL.

The sample holds one count of this clonotype. The chain has TRBV6-2 or TRBV6-3 and TRBJ1-2; a weak D match, TRBD1 (5 bases). Germline V gene sequence: CDR1 MNHEY, CDR2 SVGEGT. This CDR3 comprises 12 residues. Trimming stripped 7 bases from V and 6 bases from J, with 12 bases between. DNA of the CDR3: TGTGCCAGCACTCCAGGGTCTCATGGCTACACCTTC. This codes for CASTPGSHGYTF.

This clonotype was seen more than once but under ten times. A much larger clone sits a single nucleotide away, making a read error possible. This rearrangement joins TRBV7-9 to TRBJ1-5, with 9 positions matching TRBD1. CDR1 is SEHNR, CDR2 FQNEAQ, per germline (reference sequence). The CDR3 spans 16 residues. The DNA for the CDR3 is TGTGCCAACAGCTCCGGGACAGGGCATAGCAATCAGCCCCAGCATTTT. This gives the protein CANSSGTGHSNQPQHF.

This clonotype was seen ten or more times. V is TRBV7-9 and J is TRBJ1-1; no firm D call. This CDR3 contains 13 residues. V lost 1 base to trimming and J lost 5 bases, with 8 bases between them. CDR1 is SEHNR and CDR2 is FQNEAQ in the germline V gene (reference sequence). In nucleotides, the CDR3 is TGTGCCAGCAGCTTAGAGGGAGGGACTGAAGCTTTCTTT. Translating gives CASSLEGGTEAFF. Full variable domain (rest looked up from reference TRBV7-9 and TRBJ1-1): DTGVSQNPRHKITKRGQNVTFRCDPISEHNRLYWYRQTLGQGPEFLTYFQNEAQLEKSRLLSDRFSAERPKGSFSTLEIQRTEQGDSAMYLCASSLEGGTEAFFGQGTRLTVV.